What follows describes a single T cell receptor (beta chain). V was cut by 1 base and J by 0 bases, with 7 bases left in between. The CDR3 has 15 residues. Germline V gene sequence: CDR1 MNHEY, CDR2 SMNVEV (reference sequence). This specimen comes from a study of control samples from healthy donors and cancer patients. TCRdb's copy holds only in-frame clones and misses some; the assay was immunoSEQ multiplex PCR. Of approximately 90,000 clones in the sample, about 88% are singletons; the top ten hold 13% to 15%. The sample was blood. This chain uses TRBV27 with TRBJ2-1, with D perhaps being TRBD1 or TRBD2 (5 bases each). The source is a woman in her 70s in good health. CDR3 nucleotides: TGTGCCAGCAGTTTATGGGGGAGCTCCTACAATGAGCAGTTCTTC. Protein sequence: CASSLWGSSYNEQFF.